This entry features one T cell receptor beta chain sequence. Its antigen is unidentified. The PCR contained 60 Vbeta and 13 Jbeta primers. The data were produced by immunoSEQ multiplex PCR, yet TCRdb's version contains in-frame clones alone and is incomplete. Counted here are 140,000 to 150,000 clones, around two thirds occurring once; the ten biggest clones make up 1.5% to 2%. This sample is part of a study of cytomegalovirus exposure and HLA in healthy donors. The CDR3 runs to 15 residues. The V end lost 0 bases, the J end lost 4 bases, and 10 bases lay between the germline ends. The germline V gene encodes CDR1 LGHNT and CDR2 FRNRAP. General study points: The study put 160 or so TCR beta chains on its list as cytomegalovirus-associated.

The specimen was PBMCs. The clonotype was recovered from a woman aged 18 to 35 in good health and CMV-seronegative. V gene TRBV12-5 combines with J gene TRBJ2-1, with D possibly matching TRBD2 (6 bases). The CDR3 loop reads CASGLVDGTYNEQFF. The CDR3 DNA sequence: TGTGCTAGTGGTTTGGTAGACGGGACTTACAATGAGCAGTTCTTC.